These 14 T cell receptor beta chains came from one sample sequenced in a study of blood T cell repertoires in COVID-19. Profiling relied on immunoSEQ multiplex PCR, and the TCRdb table lists in-frame clones only, not all of them. The data hold about 100,000 clones, with just under 85% observed a single time. Sample: peripheral blood. These receptors all stem from a man aged 50 or older with active or convalescent COVID-19.

The chain links TRBV14 to TRBJ1-1; D is perhaps TRBD1 (5 bases). The V end lost 2 bases, the J end lost 9 bases, and 7 bases lay between the germline ends. This CDR3 has 11 amino acids. The germline V gene encodes CDR1 SGHDN and CDR2 FVKESK. The DNA for the CDR3 is TGTGCCAGCAGCCAATTGGGGCAAGCTTTCTTT. Translated: CASSQLGQAFF.

This chain connects TRBV29-1 to TRBJ1-1; weak D call: TRBD1 (6 bases). The germline V and J ends were trimmed by 3 bases and 10 bases, with 21 bases remaining between them. CDR3 length equals 14 residues. Per germline, CDR1 SQVTM and CDR2 ANQGSEA. The CDR3, as DNA: TGCAGCGTTGACCGGCGATTGAGTGGGGGCGCAGCTTTCTTT. Translated: CSVDRRLSGGAAFF.

This clone has a handful of counts. CDR3: CASTSGTKNIQYF. CDR3 nucleotides: TGTGCCAGCACCTCCGGGACTAAAAACATTCAGTACTTC. The chain joins TRBV27 to TRBJ2-4; D perhaps matches TRBD2 (6 bases). The CDR3 is 13 residues long. The ends were cut back, 7 bases at V and 4 bases at J, with 11 bases in the middle. Germline CDR1 is MNHEY and CDR2 is SMNVEV (reference sequence).

V gene TRBV4-1 combines with J gene TRBJ2-1; TRBD2 matches 7 bases. V shed 3 bases, J shed 0 bases, and the junction held 8 bases outside the gene matches. Per the germline V gene, CDR1 is MGHRA and CDR2 is YSYEKL. The CDR3 contains 17 residues. Here the CDR3 DNA reads TGCGCCAGCAGCCAGATCCCCCTAGCGGACTCCTACAATGAGCAGTTCTTC. It codes for CASSQIPLADSYNEQFF.

This chain joins TRBV5-1 and TRBJ2-7, with 12 bases identical to TRBD2. The CDR3 covers 15 residues. Unmatched junction bases numbered 3, after V lost 1 base and J lost 4 bases. CDR1 is SGHRS and CDR2 is YFSETQ in the germline V gene. CDR3 DNA sequence: TGCGCCAGCAGCTTGATAACTAGCGGGAGGTACGAGCAGTACTTC. This encodes CASSLITSGRYEQYF.

The genes are TRBV6-5 and TRBJ2-3; 8 positions match TRBD2. This CDR3 spans 13 amino acids. Per germline, CDR1 MNHEY and CDR2 SVGAGI. J was trimmed by 4 bases and V by 7 bases; bases with no gene match: 4. CDR3 coding DNA: TGTGCCAGCAAGAGCGGGAGTTCAGATACGCAGTATTTT. Its protein is CASKSGSSDTQYF.

This clone turned up a few times. The chain has TRBV4-1 and TRBJ2-1; D may be TRBD2 (6 bases). Trimming shortened V by 3 bases and J by 1 base, and 10 bases separated the two germline ends. This CDR3 has 15 residues. From germline, CDR1 is MGHRA and CDR2 YSYEKL. CDR3 region: CASSQASASYNEQFF. CDR3 nucleotide sequence: TGCGCCAGCAGCCAGGCTAGCGCGTCCTACAATGAGCAGTTCTTC.

The gene calls are TRBV7-9 and TRBJ2-1; 7 bases line up with TRBD2. V lost 5 bases to trimming and J lost 1 base; unmatched junction nucleotides: 11. Germline V gene data show CDR1 as SEHNR and CDR2 as FQNEAQ (reference sequence). The CDR3 contains 17 residues. The CDR3 nucleotides are TGTGCCAGCAGCCCCACCTATAGCGGGTGGTCCTACAATGAGCAGTTCTTC. Translating it yields CASSPTYSGWSYNEQFF.

The rearrangement links TRBV7-9 to TRBJ1-2; 7 bases are a match to TRBD1. The CDR3 runs 16 residues. The germline V gene has CDR1 SEHNR and CDR2 FQNEAQ (reference sequence). V was clipped by 1 base and J by 4 bases; unmatched bases: 9. CDR3 region: CASSLGSAGGSYGYTF. The CDR3 bases are TGTGCCAGCAGCTTAGGCTCGGCAGGGGGGAGCTATGGCTACACCTTC.

This rearrangement joins TRBV4-1 to TRBJ2-5; no firm D call. Germline CDR1 is MGHRA and CDR2 is YSYEKL. There are 13 residues in the CDR3. Between the trimmed V and J ends, which lost 6 bases and 0 bases, there was a span of 8 bases. The CDR3 region is CASSQAHQETQYF. The CDR3 nucleotides are TGCGCCAGCAGTCAGGCTCACCAAGAGACCCAGTACTTC.

This chain joins TRBV24-1 and TRBJ2-5, with TRBD2 matching 9 bases. The CDR3 runs to 15 residues. J was trimmed by 5 bases and V by 4 bases; bases with no gene match: 7. Germline assignment: CDR1 KGHDR and CDR2 SFDVKD. DNA of the CDR3: TGTGCCACCAGTGAACGCGGGAGGGCCAAGGAGACCCAGTACTTC. Translated: CATSERGRAKETQYF.

Concerning this clone itself: Because the CDR3 is missing its conserved closing phenylalanine or tryptophan, this is likely a read error. This rearrangement joins TRBV27 to TRBJ1-1; D ambiguous. In germline, CDR1 is MNHEY, CDR2 SMNVEV (reference sequence). CDR3 length: 14 amino acids. V lost 3 bases, J lost 4 bases, and 12 bases lay in between. The chain's CDR3 is CASSFHPNPTEAFV. The CDR3 nucleotides are TGTGCCAGCAGTTTTCACCCGAACCCCACTGAAGCTTTCGTT.

The rearrangement uses TRBV7-9 and TRBJ2-3, with 11 bases identical to TRBD2. CDR1 is SEHNR and CDR2 is FQNEAQ in the germline V gene (reference sequence). The CDR3 covers 17 residues. V gave up 5 bases and J gave up 2 bases; unmatched junction bases: 9. CDR3 region: CASSVTATSGITDTQYF. Written as DNA, the CDR3 is TGTGCCAGCAGCGTTACGGCGACTAGCGGGATCACAGATACGCAGTATTTT.

This chain uses TRBV19 with TRBJ2-3; D possibly corresponds to TRBD1 (5 bases). V was cut by 3 bases and J by 5 bases, with 18 bases left in between. This CDR3 region has 16 residues. Germline CDR1 LNHDA, CDR2 SQIVND (reference sequence). CDR3 amino acids: CASSIPQAKGKDTQYF. CDR3 in DNA: TGTGCCAGTAGTATCCCACAGGCCAAGGGGAAAGATACGCAGTATTTT.